This TCR beta chain was obtained from a study of Ad26.COV2.S vaccination and SARS-CoV-2 variants. As for treatment: some 20 received Ad26.COV2.S at low or high dose, single or two shots; about 5 received placebo; per-sample allocation not given. The samples were gathered on day 63 after the first injection of vaccine or placebo. This CDR3 region has 14 residues. Germline CDR1 is MDHEN and CDR2 is SYDVKM. Trimming removed 2 bases from V and 4 bases from J, with 12 bases in between. TCRdb keeps only in-frame clones here, not all; method: immunoSEQ multiplex PCR. The sample holds some 390,000 clones, 70% to 90% seen once.

This sequence was found in a person aged 18 to 59 who received the Ad26.COV2.S COVID-19 vaccine or a placebo. This specimen was peripheral blood, taken in a trial of Ad26.COV2.S vaccine versus placebo. The chain links TRBV28 to TRBJ2-7; no firm D call. The CDR3 DNA is TGTGCCAGCAGTTTAATAAGTCAGAGTTACGAGCAGTACTTC. This codes for CASSLISQSYEQYF. Full variable domain (remainder filled in from reference TRBV28 and TRBJ2-7): DVKVTQSSRYLVKRTGEKVFLECVQDMDHENMFWYRQDPGLGLRLIYFSYDVKMKEKGDIPEGYSVSREKKERFSLILESASTNQTSMYLCASSLISQSYEQYFGPGTRLTVT.